This is a list of T cell receptor beta chains from one sample in a study of blood T cell repertoires in COVID-19. The protocol was immunoSEQ multiplex PCR, while the TCRdb copy is restricted to in-frame clones and leaves out a portion. The table lists roughly 280,000 clones, around nine tenths of them singletons. The material sequenced was peripheral blood. The receptors were sampled from a woman aged 25 to 39 with COVID-19, enrolled during active disease. Each CDR3 is given with its conserved first and last residue. D genes are given only for firm matches. The size of a clone is reported for some rows only, either as once, few or many, or as a class for expanded clones.

v_call: TRBV27
j_call: TRBJ2-3
clone_size: .
d_call: TRBD2
cdr3_nt: TGTGCCAGCAGTCGGGGGGCAGATACGCAGTATTTT
cdr3_aa: CASSRGADTQYF

v_call: TRBV10-3
j_call: TRBJ1-1
clone_size: .
d_call: .
cdr3_nt: TGTGCCATCAGTGAGTCAGGGGGGGGGAACACTGAAGCTTTCTTT
cdr3_aa: CAISESGGGNTEAFF

v_call: TRBV5-8
j_call: TRBJ2-2
clone_size: once
d_call: TRBD1
cdr3_nt: TGTGCCAGCAGCACGCGGACAGGGGTCGACACCGGGGAGCTGTTTTTT
cdr3_aa: CASSTRTGVDTGELFF

v_call: TRBV7-9
j_call: TRBJ2-1
clone_size: .
d_call: TRBD2
cdr3_nt: TGTGCCAGCAGACCAACTAGCGTTGAGCAGTTCTTC
cdr3_aa: CASRPTSVEQFF

v_call: TRBV4-3
j_call: TRBJ2-7
clone_size: .
d_call: TRBD2
cdr3_nt: TGCGCCAGCAGCCAAGAGGCTAGCGGGACGTTCTACGAGCAGTACTTC
cdr3_aa: CASSQEASGTFYEQYF

v_call: TRBV11-3
j_call: TRBJ1-6
clone_size: .
d_call: TRBD1
cdr3_nt: TGTGCCAGCAGCGCAGGGGGAAGAGGGACTAGCTCCTATAATTCACCCCTCCACTTT
cdr3_aa: CASSAGGRGTSSYNSPLHF

v_call: TRBV4-1
j_call: TRBJ1-1
clone_size: .
d_call: TRBD1
cdr3_nt: TGCGCCAGCAGCCAAAACAGGGGGCAGAGCACTGAAGCTTTCTTT
cdr3_aa: CASSQNRGQSTEAFF

v_call: TRBV5-5
j_call: TRBJ2-1
clone_size: .
d_call: TRBD2
cdr3_nt: TGTGCCAGCAGCTCTGGACTAGAAGGCGTTGAGCAGTTCTTC
cdr3_aa: CASSSGLEGVEQFF

v_call: TRBV21-1
j_call: TRBJ1-1
clone_size: .
d_call: .
cdr3_nt: TGTGCCAGCAGCAAGACAGGGGTTAAGGACACTGAAGCTTTCTTT
cdr3_aa: CASSKTGVKDTEAFF

v_call: TRBV9
j_call: TRBJ1-1
clone_size: once
d_call: .
cdr3_nt: TGTGCCAGCAGCACGCAGGGGCCAAACACTGAAGCTTTCTTT
cdr3_aa: CASSTQGPNTEAFF

v_call: TRBV7-9
j_call: TRBJ2-5
clone_size: .
d_call: .
cdr3_nt: TGTGCCAGCAGCTTAGGGCCCTTCCAAGAGACCCAGTACTTC
cdr3_aa: CASSLGPFQETQYF

v_call: TRBV6-4
j_call: TRBJ2-3
clone_size: .
d_call: TRBD2
cdr3_nt: TGTGCCAGCAGTGCCCTAGCGGGAGAGACAGATACGCAGTATTTT
cdr3_aa: CASSALAGETDTQYF

v_call: TRBV9
j_call: TRBJ1-1
clone_size: .
d_call: .
cdr3_nt: TGTGCCAGCAGCGTAGACGGAGTTGAAGCTTTCTTT
cdr3_aa: CASSVDGVEAFF

v_call: TRBV5-6
j_call: TRBJ1-2
clone_size: .
d_call: TRBD1
cdr3_nt: TGTGCCAGCAGCCTGGGGACAGCGAGGGGATATGGCTACACCTTC
cdr3_aa: CASSLGTARGYGYTF

v_call: TRBV28
j_call: TRBJ2-1
clone_size: .
d_call: .
cdr3_nt: TGTGCCAGCAGTTTACAGGGGAAGGAGCAGTTCTTC
cdr3_aa: CASSLQGKEQFF

v_call: TRBV7-6
j_call: TRBJ2-2
clone_size: .
d_call: TRBD2
cdr3_nt: TGTGCCAGCAGACCCGGACTAGCGGGAGGCAACACCGGGGAGCTGTTTTTT
cdr3_aa: CASRPGLAGGNTGELFF